A selection of T cell receptor beta chains follows, all from one sample in a study of blood T cell repertoires in COVID-19. Here immunoSEQ multiplex PCR was the method, and the copy in TCRdb shows in-frame clones only, minus some. The table includes 130,000 to 150,000 clones, 87% detected once. What was sequenced was peripheral blood. The receptors originated from a woman between 45 and 60 years old with active or convalescent COVID-19. Each CDR3 is given without its conserved first and last residue.

>TRBV7-6
ASSPGTGGNYGYT
>TRBV7-8
ASSSSRDTQY
>TRBV6-6
ASSQSGSFSETQY
>TRBV7-2
ASSLVGRASYNSPLH
>TRBV7-9
ASSDGGYYGYT
>TRBV10-3
AIIGTGSGNTIY
>TRBV11-2
ASSRPTGGGRGEQF
>TRBV5-4
ASSLETGAVGYGYT
>TRBV7-2
ASSLDPGRHTEAF
>TRBV5-6
ASSLADGYT
>TRBV12-3/TRBV12-4
ASSPSATGELF
>TRBV7-2
ASSLADSSSYEQY
>TRBV18
ASSTESYTEAF
>TRBV3-1/TRBV3-2
ASSQDLLTGRNEAF
>TRBV5-8
ASSLVKPQH
>TRBV19
ASTSGSAGNTIY
>TRBV6-1
ASSEAVQGLGYGYT
>TRBV20-1
SASSSNEKLF
>TRBV27
ASSSSETGELF
>TRBV6-2/TRBV6-3
ASSYPSWYGEDYGYT
>TRBV19
ASSIAGTYEQY
>TRBV30
AWSRTVNEQF
>TRBV18
ASSTASGSTDTQY
>TRBV30
AWSVEATGGQPQH
>TRBV29-1
SVDGVAEAF
>TRBV7-2
ASSQPAGRTPEQY
>TRBV6-2/TRBV6-3
ASSYSNLWETQY
>TRBV27
ASRRLTSGASDTQY
>TRBV6-5
ASSYSGGRPYEQY
>TRBV7-9
ASISSGVSSYEQY
>TRBV6-5
ASRDRTQGDEKLF
>TRBV30
AWSPISRANYGYT
>TRBV5-1
ASSPGVFSRMNTEAF
>TRBV5-1
ASSLAGTGGEGYT
>TRBV5-1
ASSLGGGSSPLH
>TRBV18
ASSPLDSFHEQY
>TRBV2
ASRPGQGSAGELF
>TRBV3-1/TRBV3-2
ASSQRTGYGYT
>TRBV21-1
ASSKDYRVVTDSPLH
>TRBV30
AWSASEYNEQF
>TRBV25-1
ASSGFPGGGPNTEAF
>TRBV18
ASSPTPGQAVNTEAF
>TRBV11-2
ASSLTGKNTEAF
>TRBV5-3
ARRVRGYEQY
>TRBV10-3
AITAGQEYEQY
>TRBV2
ASSEEAGYQPQH
>TRBV18
ASSPTENEKLF
>TRBV27
ASSHTGVSPLH
>TRBV7-3
ASSPTGKLYNEQF
>TRBV30
AWDKGGRSGYT
>TRBV6-1
ASSGARLAGGLVNEQF
>TRBV10-1
ASSESKEAGSSYNEQF
>TRBV28
ASSLSGQVNQPQH
>TRBV7-3
ASSSGGQGWNTEAF
>TRBV6-2/TRBV6-3
ASSDTSYQPQH
>TRBV9
ASSVVSGGASEQY